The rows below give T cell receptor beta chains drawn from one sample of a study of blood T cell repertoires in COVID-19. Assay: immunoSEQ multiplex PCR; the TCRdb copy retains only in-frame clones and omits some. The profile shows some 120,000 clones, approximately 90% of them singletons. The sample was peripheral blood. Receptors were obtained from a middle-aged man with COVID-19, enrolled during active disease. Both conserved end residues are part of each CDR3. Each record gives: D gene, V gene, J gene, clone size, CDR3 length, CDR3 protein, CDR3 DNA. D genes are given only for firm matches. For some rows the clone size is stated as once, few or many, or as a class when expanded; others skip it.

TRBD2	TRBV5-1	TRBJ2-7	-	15	CASSPGTSVTYEQYF	TGCGCCAGCTCTCCCGGGACTAGCGTGACCTACGAGCAGTACTTC
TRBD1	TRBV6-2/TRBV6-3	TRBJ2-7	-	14	CASSYSRGLYEQYF	TGTGCCAGCAGTTACAGCAGGGGGCTCTACGAGCAGTACTTC
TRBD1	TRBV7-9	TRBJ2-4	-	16	CASSIRRDRAKNIQYF	TGTGCCAGCAGCATAAGACGGGACAGAGCCAAAAACATTCAGTACTTC
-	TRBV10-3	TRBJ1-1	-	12	CAIKPRGAEAFF	TGTGCCATCAAACCGAGAGGAGCTGAAGCTTTCTTT
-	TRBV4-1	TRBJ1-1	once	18	CASSHRHEGVSWNTEAFF	TGCGCCAGCAGCCATCGTCACGAGGGGGTTTCCTGGAACACTGAAGCTTTCTTT
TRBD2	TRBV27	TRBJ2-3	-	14	CASSSTGLVDTQYF	TGTGCCAGCAGTTCAACGGGACTAGTAGATACGCAGTATTTT
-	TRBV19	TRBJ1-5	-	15	CASSRVGANNQPQHF	TGTGCCAGTAGTAGAGTGGGGGCTAACAATCAGCCCCAGCATTTT
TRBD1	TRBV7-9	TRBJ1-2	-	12	CASSSQGQARTF	TGTGCCAGCAGCTCCCAGGGACAGGCGCGGACCTTC
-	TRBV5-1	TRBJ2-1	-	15	CASSMAGQTIYDLFF	TGCGCCAGCAGCATGGCTGGACAGACGATCTACGACTTGTTCTTC
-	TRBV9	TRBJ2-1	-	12	CASSSLYNEQFF	TGTGCCAGCAGCTCCCTCTACAATGAGCAGTTCTTC
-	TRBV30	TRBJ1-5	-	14	CACARRGSNQPQHF	TGTGCCTGTGCCCGGCGGGGGAGCAATCAGCCCCAGCATTTT
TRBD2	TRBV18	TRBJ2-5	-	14	CASSLAGMAETQYF	TGTGCCAGCTCACTAGCGGGAATGGCGGAGACCCAGTACTTC
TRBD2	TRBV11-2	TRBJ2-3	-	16	CASSLAPSGTTDTQYF	TGTGCCAGCAGCTTGGCGCCTAGCGGAACCACAGATACGCAGTATTTT
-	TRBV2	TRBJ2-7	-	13	CASSRDITYEQYF	TGTGCCAGCAGCCGGGACATAACTTACGAGCAGTACTTC
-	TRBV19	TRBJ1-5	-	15	CASSIAGSSNQPQHF	TGTGCCAGTAGTATAGCGGGGTCGAGCAATCAGCCCCAGCATTTT
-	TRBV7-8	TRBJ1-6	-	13	CASSPTVSSPLHF	TGTGCCAGCAGCCCAACAGTCTCGTCACCCCTCCACTTT
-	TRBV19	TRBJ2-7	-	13	CASSMGDTYEQYF	TGTGCCAGTAGTATGGGGGACACCTACGAGCAGTACTTC
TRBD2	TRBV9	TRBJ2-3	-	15	CASSPRGSFTDTQYF	TGTGCCAGCAGCCCCCGCGGGAGTTTTACAGATACGCAGTATTTT
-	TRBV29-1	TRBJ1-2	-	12	CSVVWGVYGYTF	TGCAGCGTTGTCTGGGGGGTCTATGGCTACACCTTC
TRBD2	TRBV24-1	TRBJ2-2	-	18	CATSDLRLADPGPGELFF	TGTGCCACCAGTGATTTGAGACTAGCGGACCCAGGTCCCGGGGAGCTGTTTTTT
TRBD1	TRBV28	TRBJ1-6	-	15	CASSPGTGGGSPLHF	TGTGCCAGCAGCCCCGGGACAGGGGGTGGATCACCCCTCCACTTT
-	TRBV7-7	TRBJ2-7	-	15	CASSQAGPNLGEQYF	TGTGCCAGCAGCCAGGCGGGCCCCAACCTGGGCGAGCAGTACTTC
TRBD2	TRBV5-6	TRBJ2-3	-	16	CASSSPAGLTTDTQYF	TGTGCCAGCAGCTCACCAGCGGGACTTACGACAGATACGCAGTATTTT
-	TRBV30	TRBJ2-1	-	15	CAWSADSNSYNEQFF	TGTGCCTGGAGTGCTGACAGTAACTCCTACAATGAGCAGTTCTTC
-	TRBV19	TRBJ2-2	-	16	CASSIRRGISSGELFF	TGTGCCAGTAGTATTAGGAGGGGAATTTCGTCCGGGGAGCTGTTTTTT
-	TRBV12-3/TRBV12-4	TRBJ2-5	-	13	CASSLGTQETQYF	TGTGCCAGCAGTTTAGGGACACAAGAGACCCAGTACTTC
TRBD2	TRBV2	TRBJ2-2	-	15	CASSVAGGPTGELFF	TGTGCCAGCAGTGTGGCGGGAGGGCCCACCGGGGAGCTGTTTTTT
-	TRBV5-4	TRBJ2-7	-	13	CASSLRGGYEQYF	TGTGCCAGCAGCTTAAGAGGAGGGTACGAGCAGTACTTC
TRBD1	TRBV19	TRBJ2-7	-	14	CASTDGQGTYEQYF	TGTGCCAGTACTGACGGACAGGGGACCTACGAGCAGTACTTC
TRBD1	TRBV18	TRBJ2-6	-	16	CASSIRQGARANVLTF	TGTGCCAGCTCAATACGACAGGGGGCGAGGGCCAACGTCCTGACTTTC
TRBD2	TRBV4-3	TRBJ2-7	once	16	CASSQGLLAGVPEQYF	TGCGCCAGCAGCCAAGGCCTGCTAGCGGGAGTACCCGAGCAGTACTTC
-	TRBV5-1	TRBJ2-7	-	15	CASSLGGTEGSEQYF	TGCGCCAGCAGCTTGGGGGGGACTGAAGGTAGCGAGCAGTACTTC
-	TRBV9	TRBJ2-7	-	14	CASSVQEGPYEQYF	TGTGCCAGCAGCGTACAGGAGGGCCCATACGAGCAGTACTTC
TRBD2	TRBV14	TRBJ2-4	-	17	CASSQAGAGAAKNIQYF	TGTGCCAGCAGCCAAGCTGGGGCGGGAGCGGCCAAAAACATTCAGTACTTC
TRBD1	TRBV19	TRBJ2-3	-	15	CASSPTGAYTDTQYF	TGTGCCAGTAGCCCGACAGGGGCTTACACAGATACGCAGTATTTT
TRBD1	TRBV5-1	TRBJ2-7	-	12	CASSLTGDEQYF	TGCGCCAGCAGCCTAACAGGGGACGAGCAGTACTTC
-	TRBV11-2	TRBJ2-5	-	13	CASSLLRDWAQYF	TGTGCCAGCAGCTTATTGCGGGACTGGGCCCAGTACTTC
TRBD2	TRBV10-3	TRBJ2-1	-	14	CAISTSGSDHEQFF	TGTGCCATCAGTACTAGCGGGAGTGATCATGAGCAGTTCTTC
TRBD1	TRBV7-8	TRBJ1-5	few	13	CASSYTGGQPQHF	TGTGCCAGCAGCTACACAGGGGGTCAGCCCCAGCATTTT
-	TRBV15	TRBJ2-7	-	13	CATSRLVRYEQYF	TGTGCCACCAGCAGACTAGTTAGGTACGAGCAGTACTTC
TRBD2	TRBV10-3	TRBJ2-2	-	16	CAISERAGVSTGELFF	TGTGCCATCAGTGAGCGAGCGGGAGTTTCGACCGGGGAGCTGTTTTTT
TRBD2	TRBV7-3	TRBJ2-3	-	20	CASSPREWSGEGHSTDTQYF	TGTGCCAGCAGCCCCCGGGAGTGGAGCGGGGAAGGACATAGCACAGATACGCAGTATTTT
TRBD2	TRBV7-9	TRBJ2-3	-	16	CASSLASGRATDTQYF	TGTGCCAGCAGCTTGGCTAGCGGGAGGGCCACAGATACGCAGTATTTT
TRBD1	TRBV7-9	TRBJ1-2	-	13	CASSPGQGLGYTF	TGTGCCAGCAGCCCGGGACAGGGTTTGGGCTACACCTTC
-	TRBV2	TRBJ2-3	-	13	CASHPGYTDTQYF	TGTGCCAGCCACCCGGGGTACACAGATACGCAGTATTTT
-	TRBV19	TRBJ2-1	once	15	CASSMEGRSYNEQFF	TGTGCCAGTAGTATGGAGGGGCGCTCCTACAATGAGCAGTTCTTC
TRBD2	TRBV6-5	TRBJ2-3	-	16	CASRYTSGKGSDTQYF	TGTGCCAGCAGATACACAAGCGGGAAGGGGTCAGATACGCAGTATTTT
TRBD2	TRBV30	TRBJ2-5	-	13	CAWSVGGEETQYF	TGTGCCTGGAGTGTCGGGGGGGAAGAGACCCAGTACTTC
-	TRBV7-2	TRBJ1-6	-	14	CASTLQGRDSPLHF	TGTGCCAGCACTCTTCAGGGCAGGGATTCACCCCTCCACTTT
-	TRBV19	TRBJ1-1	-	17	CASSIDPLGAKNTEAFF	TGTGCCAGTAGTATTGATCCCCTTGGTGCGAAGAACACTGAAGCTTTCTTT